Listed here are 26 T cell receptor beta chains from one sample, sequenced in a study of cytotoxic CD8 clonotypes in ibrutinib-treated CLL. The protocol was immunoSEQ multiplex PCR, while the TCRdb copy is restricted to in-frame clones and leaves out a portion. The sample gives some 76,000 clones, approximately 87% of which show up once; 38% is in the top ten. The sample consisted of PBMCs, taken after 24 months of ibrutinib treatment. The receptors were sampled from a human donor with chronic lymphocytic leukemia.

V and J are TRBV7-9 and TRBJ2-7, with D tentatively TRBD1 (6 bases). CDR1 and CDR2 from the germline V gene are SEHNR and FQNEAQ (reference sequence). V lost 2 bases and J 0 bases, leaving 23 bases between the germline ends. This CDR3 is built from 19 residues. Here the CDR3 reads CASSLMTPDRTSSSYEQYF. In nucleotides, the CDR3 is TGTGCCAGCAGCTTAATGACACCCGACAGGACGAGTAGCTCCTACGAGCAGTACTTC.

J is TRBJ2-5 and V is TRBV28, with 8 positions matching TRBD1. The CDR3 contains 14 residues. Germline CDR1 is MDHEN and CDR2 is SYDVKM. V dropped 4 bases and J dropped 4; count of bases not matched to a gene: 5. The CDR3 sequence: CASSSQGARETQYF. The CDR3 DNA is TGTGCCAGCAGTTCCCAGGGGGCTAGAGAGACCCAGTACTTC.

The genes are TRBV18 and TRBJ2-2, with 11 bases matching TRBD2. This CDR3 contains 16 residues. Germline V gene sequence: CDR1 KGHSH, CDR2 LQKENI. The junction had 6 bases not matched to a gene; V was cut back by 3 bases and J by 6 bases. Here the CDR3 DNA reads TGTGCCAGCTCACCGCAACTAGCGGGAGAGGCCGGGGAGCTGTTTTTT. Its protein product is CASSPQLAGEAGELFF.

The J gene is TRBJ2-1, the V gene TRBV28, with TRBD2 matching 7 bases. The CDR3 runs 16 residues. V was clipped by 3 bases and J by 2 bases; unmatched bases: 7. In germline, CDR1 is MDHEN, CDR2 SYDVKM. The CDR3 nucleotides are TGTGCCAGCAGTTTCCCTCCGGGGAGGGCCTACAATGAGCAGTTCTTC. As protein: CASSFPPGRAYNEQFF.

J is TRBJ2-3 and V is TRBV28; 7 bases agree with TRBD1. Unmatched junction bases numbered 2, after V lost 5 bases and J lost 0 bases. Germline assignment: CDR1 MDHEN and CDR2 SYDVKM. The CDR3 sequence is 14 residues long. The CDR3 is CASSPGQSTDTQYF. CDR3 DNA sequence: TGTGCCAGCAGTCCGGGACAGAGCACAGATACGCAGTATTTT.

The sample holds a few counts of this clone. V gene TRBV13 combines with J gene TRBJ1-3; tentative D call: TRBD1 (6 bases). The germline V gene has CDR1 PRHDT and CDR2 FYEKMQ (reference sequence). The V gene lost 2 bases and the J gene lost 0 bases, with 14 bases spanning the gap. The length of the CDR3 is 17 residues. In DNA form, the CDR3 reads TGTGCCAGCAGCTTACGAGGGGGACGGAGCTCTGGAAACACCATATATTTT. Translated, it gives CASSLRGGRSSGNTIYF. Filled out from reference TRBV13 and TRBJ1-3, the complete variable domain reads AAGVIQSPRHLIKEKRETATLKCYPIPRHDTVYWYQQGPGQDPQFLISFYEKMQSDKGSIPDRFSAQQFSDYHSELNMSSLELGDSALYFCASSLRGGRSSGNTIYFGEGSWLTVV.

The gene calls are TRBV5-1 and TRBJ2-1, with TRBD1 matching over 9 bases. V was clipped by 5 bases and J by 6 bases; unmatched bases: 9. Germline V gives CDR1 SGHRS, CDR2 YFSETQ. The CDR3 extends over 15 amino acids. The chain's CDR3 is CASRSGTGYSNEQFF. The CDR3 nucleotides are TGCGCCAGCAGATCCGGGACAGGGTATAGCAATGAGCAGTTCTTC.

The chain couples TRBV15 to TRBJ2-6, with D perhaps TRBD1 (6 bases). V gave up 5 bases and J gave up 0 bases, with 20 bases separating them. The CDR3 extends over 19 amino acids. Germline V gene sequence: CDR1 LNHNV, CDR2 YYDKDF (reference sequence). Written as DNA, the CDR3 is TGTGCCACCAGCGGGAACAGGGAAGGGGCGCTCTCTGGGGCCAACGTCCTGACTTTC. Residues: CATSGNREGALSGANVLTF.

V is TRBV4-1 and J is TRBJ2-1; 11 bases align to TRBD2. V was clipped by 3 bases and J by 7 bases; unmatched bases: 11. CDR1 and CDR2 (germline): MGHRA, YSYEKL. This CDR3 comprises 17 residues. The DNA of the CDR3 is TGCGCCAGCAGCCAGATTAGCGGGAGGGCGGTGTGGAATGAGCAGTTCTTC. Translating it yields CASSQISGRAVWNEQFF.

This rearrangement joins TRBV7-6 to TRBJ2-7; 7 bases match TRBD1. CDR3 length: 13 residues. The J segment lost 4 bases and the V segment lost 5 bases, leaving 5 bases of the junction unmatched. In germline, CDR1 is SGHVS, CDR2 FNYEAQ. The chain's CDR3 is CASSIDRDYEQYF. The DNA of the CDR3 is TGTGCCAGCAGCATCGACAGGGATTACGAGCAGTACTTC. Based on the CDR3 plus reference TRBV7-6 and TRBJ2-7, the full variable domain is GAGVSQSPRYKVTKRGQDVALRCDPISGHVSLYWYRQALGQGPEFLTYFNYEAQQDKSGLPNDRFSAERPEGSISTLTIQRTEQRDSAMYRCASSIDRDYEQYFGPGTRLTVT.

This clone was detected only once. The chain joins TRBV11-1 to TRBJ1-2; D remains ambiguous. This CDR3 region has 15 residues. V lost 3 bases to trimming and J lost 0 bases, with 11 bases between them. CDR1 SGHAT and CDR2 FQDESV come from the germline V gene (reference sequence). The CDR3 loop is CASSFDSRANYGYTF. The CDR3 bases are TGTGCCAGCAGCTTCGACTCGCGGGCTAACTATGGCTACACCTTC.

This clone was seen once. This chain joins TRBV5-4 and TRBJ2-5, with D possibly matching TRBD1 (6 bases). Per germline, CDR1 SGHNT and CDR2 YYREEE (reference sequence). V lost 4 bases, J lost 5 bases, and 15 bases lay in between. The CDR3 spans 14 residues. The CDR3 DNA reads as TGTGCCAGCAGCCAAATGACAGGACAGGAGACCCAGTACTTC. The encoded protein is CASSQMTGQETQYF.

The V gene is TRBV4-1, the J gene TRBJ2-5; 12 positions match TRBD2. V shed 4 bases and J 2 bases; nucleotides not matched to a gene: 5. This CDR3 comprises 16 residues. CDR1 MGHRA and CDR2 YSYEKL come from the germline V gene. CDR3: CASSLGLAGRQETQYF. The CDR3 nucleotides are TGCGCCAGCAGCCTCGGACTAGCGGGAAGACAAGAGACCCAGTACTTC.

This clone appeared many times. The chain uses TRBV11-2 and TRBJ2-7, with D possibly called TRBD1 or TRBD2 (5 bases each). Germline V gene sequence: CDR1 SGHAT, CDR2 FQNNGV. This CDR3 spans 16 amino acids. V shed 5 bases and J shed 7 bases, with 24 bases lying between them. The CDR3: CASSAERGTAVQEQYF. CDR3 nucleotide sequence: TGTGCCAGCAGCGCCGAGCGTGGGACGGCCGTACAAGAGCAGTACTTC.

The chain recombines TRBV2 with TRBJ1-2; D possibly corresponds to TRBD1 (5 bases). The ends were cut back, 6 bases at V and 3 bases at J, with 14 bases in the middle. Germline CDR1 reads SNHLY; CDR2 reads FYNNEI. The CDR3 has 14 residues. The CDR3, as DNA: TGTGCCAGCAGGTCTCGACAGTGGGACTATGGCTACACCTTC. Translating it yields CASRSRQWDYGYTF.

The chain couples TRBV15 to TRBJ2-7; D uncertain. The germline V gene encodes CDR1 LNHNV and CDR2 YYDKDF (reference sequence). The CDR3 totals 12 residues. Trimming left V 2 bases short and J 1 base short, with 3 bases between. In DNA, the CDR3 is TGTGCCACCAGCAGAACTTCCTACGAGCAGTACTTC. It specifies CATSRTSYEQYF. Variable domain in full (rest from reference TRBV15 and TRBJ2-7): DAMVIQNPRYQVTQFGKPVTLSCSQTLNHNVMYWYQQKSSQAPKLLFHYYDKDFNNEADTPDNFQSRRPNTSFCFLDIRSPGLGDTAMYLCATSRTSYEQYFGPGTRLTVT.

The chain couples TRBV5-1 to TRBJ2-5, with 12 positions matching TRBD2. This CDR3 spans 16 amino acids. Germline CDR1 reads SGHRS; CDR2 reads YFSETQ. Losses at the gene ends were 6 bases for V and 4 bases for J; bases not matched to a gene: 10. CDR3 nucleotide sequence: TGCGCCAGCACGACCGGGACTAGCGGGCGTGGAGAGACCCAGTACTTC. Its protein product is CASTTGTSGRGETQYF.

The rearrangement joins TRBV5-4 to TRBJ1-1; maybe TRBD1 (5 bases). The germline V and J ends were trimmed by 4 bases and 10 bases, with 20 bases remaining between them. The CDR3 consists of 14 residues. Germline lookup yields CDR1 SGHNT and CDR2 YYREEE (reference sequence). The CDR3 loop is CASSPHTTQAAAFF. CDR3 nucleotides: TGTGCCAGCAGCCCCCATACTACACAGGCTGCAGCTTTCTTT.

V usage is TRBV28 and J usage is TRBJ1-2; D not certain. Germline loops: CDR1 MDHEN, CDR2 SYDVKM. V was cut by 3 bases and J by 4 bases, with 6 bases left in between. The CDR3 loop spans 12 amino acids. CDR3: CASSFASYGYTF. As DNA, the CDR3 is TGTGCCAGCAGTTTCGCCAGCTATGGCTACACCTTC.

About this clone itself: The sample holds other DNA sequences that translate to the same CDR3. This CDR3 reads CASSYSTGGYEQYF. The DNA for the CDR3 is TGTGCCAGCAGTTACTCGACAGGGGGATACGAGCAGTACTTC. This sequence joins TRBV6-5 and TRBJ2-7; the match to TRBD1 covers 9 bases. The germline gives CDR1 MNHEY, CDR2 SVGAGI. After removal of 0 bases from V and 4 bases from J, the junction contained 1 base not matched to a gene. There are 14 residues in the CDR3.

V is TRBV5-4 and J is TRBJ1-1; D possibly corresponds to TRBD1 (6 bases). The V end lost 3 bases, the J end lost 1 base, and 10 bases lay between the germline ends. This CDR3 has 14 residues. Per germline, CDR1 SGHNT and CDR2 YYREEE (reference sequence). CDR3 loop: CASSSGTQNTEAFF. CDR3 bases: TGTGCCAGCAGCTCCGGGACACAGAACACTGAAGCTTTCTTT. The whole variable domain, filled in from reference TRBV5-4 and TRBJ1-1, reads ETGVTQSPTHLIKTRGQQVTLRCSSQSGHNTVSWYQQALGQGPQFIFQYYREEENGRGNFPPRFSGLQFPNYSSELNVNALELDDSALYLCASSSGTQNTEAFFGQGTRLTVV.

This clone showed up just a few times. The V call is TRBV5-4, the J call TRBJ2-7; 7 positions match TRBD1. There are 13 residues in the CDR3. The V and J ends lost 3 bases and 7 bases, in that order; junction bases with no gene match: 7. Looked up from germline, CDR1 is SGHNT and CDR2 is YYREEE (reference sequence). The chain's CDR3 is CASSSRQGGEQYF. The CDR3, as DNA: TGTGCCAGCAGCTCCAGACAGGGTGGAGAGCAGTACTTC.

The chain couples TRBV6-1 to TRBJ1-6; D ambiguous. This CDR3 region has 13 residues. V gave up 4 bases and J gave up 8 bases, with 9 bases separating them. The germline gives CDR1 MNHNS, CDR2 SASEGT. The CDR3, as DNA: TGTGCCAGCAGTGCCGACTGGGATTCACCCCTCCACTTT. Its translation: CASSADWDSPLHF.

The rearrangement joins TRBV4-1 to TRBJ2-1; 9 nucleotides agree with TRBD2. V shed 1 base, J shed 7 bases, and the junction held 14 bases outside the gene matches. The CDR3 covers 18 residues. CDR1 is MGHRA, CDR2 YSYEKL, per germline. CDR3 amino acids: CASSQVLAGLAIENEQFF. As DNA, the CDR3 is TGCGCCAGCAGCCAAGTCTTAGCTGGACTAGCGATAGAGAATGAGCAGTTCTTC.

The V call is TRBV5-4, the J call TRBJ2-7; TRBD1 might be the D (6 bases). The germline V and J ends were trimmed by 0 bases and 6 bases, with 10 bases remaining between them. The germline V gene encodes CDR1 SGHNT and CDR2 YYREEE (reference sequence). The CDR3 has 13 amino acids. CDR3: CASSLEQGAEQYF. The DNA of the CDR3 is TGTGCCAGCAGCTTGGAACAGGGTGCCGAGCAGTACTTC.

The V and J genes are TRBV5-4 and TRBJ2-7; 9 bases line up with TRBD1. J was trimmed by 1 base and V by 2 bases; bases with no gene match: 10. This CDR3 has 17 residues. CDR1 SGHNT and CDR2 YYREEE come from the germline V gene (reference sequence). CDR3 residues: CASSFSFGTGPSYEQYF. In DNA, the CDR3 is TGTGCCAGCAGCTTCTCCTTCGGGACAGGGCCTTCCTACGAGCAGTACTTC.